This TCR beta chain was found in a study of blood T cells in healthy people across ages. Next came a second PCR, run for about 6 to 12 cycles, which used a sample-barcoded 5' primer along with a J-beta primer mix. One entry per CDR3 protein results from TCRdb running MiXCR on the 5' RACE reads. The table has fewer than 2,000,000 distinct CDR3 sequences, approximately 40% seen once. With V trimmed by 5 bases and J by 9 bases, 13 bases remained unmatched. Germline lookup yields CDR1 SGHTA and CDR2 FQGNSA. The CDR3 runs to 14 residues. This clonotype originated in a human donor in good health. V usage is TRBV7-2 and J usage is TRBJ2-7; 7 bases line up with TRBD1. Sequencing was performed on blood. CDR3 in amino acids: CASSQRQGVSGQYF. Written as DNA, the CDR3 is TGTGCCAGCAGCCAAAGGCAGGGGGTTTCCGGGCAGTACTTC.